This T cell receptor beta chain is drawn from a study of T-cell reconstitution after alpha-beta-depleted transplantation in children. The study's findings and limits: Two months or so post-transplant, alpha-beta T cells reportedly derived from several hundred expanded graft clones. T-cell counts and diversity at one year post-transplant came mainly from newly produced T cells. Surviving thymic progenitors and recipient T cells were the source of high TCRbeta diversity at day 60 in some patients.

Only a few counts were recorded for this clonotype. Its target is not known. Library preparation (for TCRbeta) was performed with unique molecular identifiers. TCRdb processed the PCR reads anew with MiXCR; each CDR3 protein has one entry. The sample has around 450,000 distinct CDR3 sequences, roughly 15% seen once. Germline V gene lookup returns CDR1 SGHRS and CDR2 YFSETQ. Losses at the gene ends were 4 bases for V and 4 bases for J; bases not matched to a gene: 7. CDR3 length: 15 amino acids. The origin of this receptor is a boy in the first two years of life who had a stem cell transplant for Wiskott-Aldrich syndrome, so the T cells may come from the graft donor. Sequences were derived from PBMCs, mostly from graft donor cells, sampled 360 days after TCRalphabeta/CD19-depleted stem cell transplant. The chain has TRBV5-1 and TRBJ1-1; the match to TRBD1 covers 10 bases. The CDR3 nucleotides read TGCGCCAGCAGCATGACAGGGGGCTGGGGCACTGAAGCTTTCTTT. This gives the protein CASSMTGGWGTEAFF.